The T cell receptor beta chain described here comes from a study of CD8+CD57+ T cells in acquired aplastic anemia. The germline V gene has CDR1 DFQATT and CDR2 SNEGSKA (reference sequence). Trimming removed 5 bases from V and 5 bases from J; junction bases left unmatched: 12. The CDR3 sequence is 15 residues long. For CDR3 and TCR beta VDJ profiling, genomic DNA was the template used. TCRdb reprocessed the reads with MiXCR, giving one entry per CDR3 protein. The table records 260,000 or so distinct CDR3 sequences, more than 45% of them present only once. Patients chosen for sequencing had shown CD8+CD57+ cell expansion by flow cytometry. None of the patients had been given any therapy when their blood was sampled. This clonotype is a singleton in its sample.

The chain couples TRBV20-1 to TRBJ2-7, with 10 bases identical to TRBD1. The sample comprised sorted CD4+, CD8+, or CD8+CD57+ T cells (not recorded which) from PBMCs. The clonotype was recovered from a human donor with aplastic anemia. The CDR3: CSARSPGQGIHEQYF. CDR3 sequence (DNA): TGCAGTGCTCGAAGCCCGGGACAGGGGATCCACGAGCAGTACTTC.